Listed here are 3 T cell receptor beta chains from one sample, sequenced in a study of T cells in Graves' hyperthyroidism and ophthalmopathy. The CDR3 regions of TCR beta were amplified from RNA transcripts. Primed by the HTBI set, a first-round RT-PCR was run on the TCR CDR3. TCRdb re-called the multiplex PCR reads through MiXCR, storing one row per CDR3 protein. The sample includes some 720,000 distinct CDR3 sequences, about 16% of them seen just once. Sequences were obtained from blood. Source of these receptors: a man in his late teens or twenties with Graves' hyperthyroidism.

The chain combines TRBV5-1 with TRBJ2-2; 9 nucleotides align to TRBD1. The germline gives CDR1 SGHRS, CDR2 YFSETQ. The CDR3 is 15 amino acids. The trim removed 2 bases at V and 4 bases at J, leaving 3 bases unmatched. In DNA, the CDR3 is TGCGCCAGCAGCTTCCGGGACAGGGTCACCGGGGAGCTGTTTTTT. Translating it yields CASSFRDRVTGELFF.

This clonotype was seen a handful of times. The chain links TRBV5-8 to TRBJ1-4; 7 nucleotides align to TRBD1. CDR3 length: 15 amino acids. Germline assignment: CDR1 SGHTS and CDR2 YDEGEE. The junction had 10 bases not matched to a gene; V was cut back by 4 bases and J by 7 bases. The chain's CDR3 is CASSLQGSLSEKLFF. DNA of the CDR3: TGTGCCAGCAGCCTACAGGGGTCCCTATCTGAAAAACTGTTTTTT.

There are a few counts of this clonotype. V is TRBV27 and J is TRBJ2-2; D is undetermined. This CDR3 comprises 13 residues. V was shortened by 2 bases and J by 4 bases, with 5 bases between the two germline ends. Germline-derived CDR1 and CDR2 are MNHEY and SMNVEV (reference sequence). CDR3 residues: CASSLMFTGELFF. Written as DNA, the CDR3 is TGTGCCAGCAGTTTAATGTTCACCGGGGAGCTGTTTTTT.